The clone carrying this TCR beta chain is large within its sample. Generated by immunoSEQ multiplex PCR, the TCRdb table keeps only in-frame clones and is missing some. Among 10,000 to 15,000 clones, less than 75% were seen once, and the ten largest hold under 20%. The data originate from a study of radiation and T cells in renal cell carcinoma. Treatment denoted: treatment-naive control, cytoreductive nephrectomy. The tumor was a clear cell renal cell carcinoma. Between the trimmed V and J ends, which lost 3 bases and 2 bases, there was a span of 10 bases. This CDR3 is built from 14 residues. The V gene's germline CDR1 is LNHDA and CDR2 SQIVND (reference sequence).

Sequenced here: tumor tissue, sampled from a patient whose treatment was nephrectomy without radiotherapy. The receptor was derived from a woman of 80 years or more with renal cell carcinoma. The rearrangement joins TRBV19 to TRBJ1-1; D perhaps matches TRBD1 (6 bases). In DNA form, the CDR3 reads TGTGCCAGTAGTATCCTGGGGGGCAACACTGAAGCTTTCTTT. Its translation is CASSILGGNTEAFF. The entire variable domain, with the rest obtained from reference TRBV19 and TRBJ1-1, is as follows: DGGITQSPKYLFRKEGQNVTLSCEQNLNHDAMYWYRQDPGQGLRLIYYSQIVNDFQKGDIAEGYSVSREKKESFPLTVTSAQKNPTAFYLCASSILGGNTEAFFGQGTRLTVV.